This entry features one TCR beta chain sequence. The participants were between roughly 18 and 89 years old and came from fewer than 25 US areas. The sample is drawn from a study of blood T cell repertoires in COVID-19. Study-wide context: Spain, Italy and the United States supplied samples that represented acute and convalescent COVID-19.

In the original workflow: Reference gene primer amplification yielded estimated nucleated cell counts. Method: immunoSEQ multiplex PCR; TCRdb's copy keeps in-frame clones and lacks some. V, J and clone size are those of that table, while D and trimming were read from the DNA. The data contain some 350,000 clones, 85% to 90% of them singletons. Trimming cost V 6 bases and J 8 bases; bases outside gene matches: 6. The CDR3 is 15 residues long. Germline values: CDR1 LGHNA, CDR2 YSLEER. The receptor comes from a man younger than 35 who had recovered from COVID-19. The rearrangement joins TRBV4-3 to TRBJ2-2, with 13 positions matching TRBD2. Material for sequencing was PBMCs or T cells enriched from blood (not recorded which). The CDR3 here is CASRPGLAGVGELFF. For the CDR3, the DNA is TGCGCCAGCAGGCCCGGACTAGCGGGAGTAGGGGAGCTGTTTTTT.